This T cell receptor beta chain originates from a study of blood T cell repertoires in COVID-19. The overall study: Collection of acute and convalescent COVID-19 samples took place in the United States, Italy and Spain. T cells, B-cell-depleted T cells, or PBMCs provided the cDNA or gDNA that served as material.

The V end was cut by 4 bases, the J end by 5 bases, with 10 bases between. This CDR3 has 12 amino acids. Germline V lookup: CDR1 SGDLS, CDR2 YYNGEE. In the source study's methods: Reference gene primer amplification gave estimated nucleated cell counts. The repertoire was sequenced with immunoSEQ multiplex PCR; TCRdb's copy has only in-frame clones and lacks some. V and J calls plus clone size are reproduced from that table; the DNA served to infer D and trimming. The profile shows tens of thousands of clones, 80% to 90% of them singletons. The rearrangement uses TRBV9 and TRBJ2-7; D is unclear. The clonotype originates from a human donor in a cohort sampled during active COVID-19. Sequenced material: peripheral blood. The CDR3 DNA reads TGTGCCAGCAGCCCCAATCGGGACGAGCAGTACTTC. Protein: CASSPNRDEQYF.